Listed below are T cell receptor beta chains from one sample, sequenced in a study of blood T cell repertoires in COVID-19. Here immunoSEQ multiplex PCR was the method, and the copy in TCRdb shows in-frame clones only, minus some. This sample carries about 220,000 clones, about 87% of them seen once, and the ten largest clones take about 2.4%. Sequencing was done on a sample of PBMCs or T cells enriched from blood (not recorded which). The receptors come from a woman aged 25-40 years who had recovered from COVID-19. Each CDR3 is given with its conserved first and last residue. The D gene is left open where the match is weak. Clone sizes are given selectively: once, few, many, or a class where the clone is expanded.

.,.,TRBJ1-2,TRBV18,TGTGCCAGCTCACCCTCAGGGGCAGCTCACGGCTACACCTTC,CASSPSGAAHGYTF
.,.,TRBJ1-4,TRBV5-1,TGCGCCAGCAGATTTGGGACACTTGCAACTAATGAAAAACTGTTTTTT,CASRFGTLATNEKLFF
.,.,TRBJ2-2,TRBV11-3,TGTGCCAGCAGCCCGCGGATCGGGGAGCTGTTTTTT,CASSPRIGELFF
.,TRBD1,TRBJ2-3,TRBV7-3,TGTGCCAGCAGCTTGGGACAGCGCACAGATACGCAGTATTTT,CASSLGQRTDTQYF
.,.,TRBJ2-2,TRBV7-3,TGTGCCAGCAGCTTTTTATCCGGGGAGCTGTTTTTT,CASSFLSGELFF
.,.,TRBJ1-2,TRBV7-9,TGTGCCAGCAGCACATGGTCGGGACTCACGGCGGTTGGCTACACCTTC,CASSTWSGLTAVGYTF
many,TRBD1,TRBJ2-7,TRBV7-2,TGTGCCAGCAGCATTGGGACAGGGGGGCGATCGACCTTCTACGAGCAGTACTTC,CASSIGTGGRSTFYEQYF
.,TRBD1,TRBJ2-3,TRBV7-2,TGTGCCAGCAGCCTAGGGACAGGAGGGAACACGCAGTATTTT,CASSLGTGGNTQYF
.,.,TRBJ1-5,TRBV18,TGTGCCAGCTCGGCAAAACTTGCGGGGGAGAATCAGCCCCAGCATTTT,CASSAKLAGENQPQHF
.,.,TRBJ2-1,TRBV11-1,TGTGCCAGCAGCTTAATGTGGGGCCCCTACAATGAGCAGTTCTTC,CASSLMWGPYNEQFF
.,TRBD2,TRBJ2-5,TRBV7-8,TGTGCCAGCAGCTTAGAGTTCCTAGCGGGCCCCCCAGAGACCCAGTACTTC,CASSLEFLAGPPETQYF
.,TRBD2,TRBJ2-1,TRBV7-9,TGTGCCAGCAGCTTGCAAGCTTCCCCAAGACTAGCGGGGGCCCGGGAGCAGTTCTTC,CASSLQASPRLAGAREQFF
.,.,TRBJ1-3,TRBV25-1,TGTGCCAGCAGTGATTTAGGACACTCTACCTCTGGAAACACCATATATTTT,CASSDLGHSTSGNTIYF
.,.,TRBJ1-4,TRBV9,TGTGCCAGCAGCGTAGTGCCAGGGGAGGGAGAAAAACTGTTTTTT,CASSVVPGEGEKLFF
.,.,TRBJ2-7,TRBV6-5,TGTGCCAGCAGTTACGGGCAGGAACTCTACGAGCAGTACTTC,CASSYGQELYEQYF
.,.,TRBJ1-1,TRBV5-1,TGCGCCAGCAGCTTGGCCGGGATGAACACTGAAGCTTTCTTT,CASSLAGMNTEAFF
.,.,TRBJ2-4,TRBV27,TGTGCCAGCAGTTCAATAGGGACATCCTCAAACATTCAGTACTTC,CASSSIGTSSNIQYF
.,TRBD2,TRBJ2-5,TRBV5-6,TGTGCCAGCAGCCCCCCCGGGAGGAGCGAGACCCAGTACTTC,CASSPPGRSETQYF
.,.,TRBJ2-2,TRBV19,TGTGCCAGTAGCCTAGGTAACGCGAACACCGGGGAGCTGTTTTTT,CASSLGNANTGELFF
many,.,TRBJ2-2,TRBV14,TGTGCCAGCAGCCGAAGCACCGGGACTGCTAACACCGGGGAGCTGTTTTTT,CASSRSTGTANTGELFF
.,TRBD1,TRBJ2-1,TRBV11-3,TGTGCCAGCAGCCCCGGGACAGGGGTGTACAATGAGCAGTTCTTC,CASSPGTGVYNEQFF
.,TRBD2,TRBJ2-1,TRBV19,TGTGCCAGTAGTTTAGCGGGGGGGCTCAATGAGCAGTTCTTC,CASSLAGGLNEQFF
.,.,TRBJ1-2,TRBV12-3/TRBV12-4,TGTGCCAGCAGTTTATTAACAAACTATGGCTACACCTTC,CASSLLTNYGYTF
.,.,TRBJ1-2,TRBV7-2,TGTGCCAGCAGCTTAGCACAGGAAAGCTATGGCTACACCTTC,CASSLAQESYGYTF
once,.,TRBJ2-5,TRBV7-8,TGTGCCAGCAGCTTAGCGCCGTTTCCTCAGAGGTGGGAGACCCAGTACTTC,CASSLAPFPQRWETQYF
.,.,TRBJ1-5,TRBV7-9,TGTGCCAGCAGCATGACTGGGCAGCCCCAGCATTTT,CASSMTGQPQHF
.,TRBD2,TRBJ2-1,TRBV11-3,TGTGCCAGCAGCTTAGCGGGGGGAATAGGTGAGCAGTTCTTC,CASSLAGGIGEQFF
few,.,TRBJ1-6,TRBV14,TGTGCCAGCAGCCAAGACGGGGTAGGAGATTCACCCCTCCACTTT,CASSQDGVGDSPLHF
.,.,TRBJ2-6,TRBV11-2,TGTGCCAGCAGCTCCCCCAGGCGGGATCTTATCTCTGGGGCCAACGTCCTGACTTTC,CASSSPRRDLISGANVLTF
.,.,TRBJ2-7,TRBV23-1,TGCGCCAGCAGTCCCCCCCGCCGGGGGTACGAGCAGTACTTC,CASSPPRRGYEQYF
.,.,TRBJ1-2,TRBV6-1,TGTGCCAGCAGTGAAGCGGCGGGGGGGGCTGGCTATGGCTACACCTTC,CASSEAAGGAGYGYTF
.,TRBD2,TRBJ2-2,TRBV19,TGTGCCAGTAGTATCCTCGGGACTAGCGGGGGGATGAACACCGGGGAGCTGTTTTTT,CASSILGTSGGMNTGELFF
.,.,TRBJ1-1,TRBV12-3/TRBV12-4,TGTGCCAGCAGTCCACAGGTCTCTGAAGCTTTCTTT,CASSPQVSEAFF
.,.,TRBJ1-5,TRBV4-1,TGCGCCAGCAGCCAAGATCCGGCAGGGAGGACTCAGCCCCAGCATTTT,CASSQDPAGRTQPQHF
once,TRBD1,TRBJ1-6,TRBV7-9,TGTGCCAGCAGCCTTTCCGGGACAGGGGCCTCACCCCTCCACTTT,CASSLSGTGASPLHF
.,TRBD1,TRBJ1-1,TRBV9,TGTGCCAGCAGCCCGTCCCGGGACAGTGCCAGGGCCACTGAAGCTTTCTTT,CASSPSRDSARATEAFF
few,.,TRBJ2-7,TRBV4-3,TGCGCCAGCAGCCACAAGACCAGGGGCTTGTGCTACGAGCAGTACTTC,CASSHKTRGLCYEQYF
.,.,TRBJ1-1,TRBV28,TGTGCCAGCCTCACGGGGGACGCCACTGAAGCTTTCTTT,CASLTGDATEAFF
.,TRBD2,TRBJ2-3,TRBV2,TGTGCCAGCAGATCTAGCGGGGGTCCAGATACGCAGTATTTT,CASRSSGGPDTQYF
.,.,TRBJ2-1,TRBV6-4,TGTGCCAGCAGCCTTGACAGGAGGAATGAGCAGTTCTTC,CASSLDRRNEQFF
.,TRBD1,TRBJ1-1,TRBV18,TGTGCCAGCTCACCAAGACAGGGGGAAGCTTTCTTT,CASSPRQGEAFF
.,.,TRBJ1-4,TRBV2,TGTGCCAGCAGTGTTCTCGCGGCCAAGGAAAAACTGTTTTTT,CASSVLAAKEKLFF
.,TRBD1,TRBJ1-2,TRBV5-4,TGTGCCAGCAGCTGGGGACAGGGGGCCTCTAACTATGGCTACACCTTC,CASSWGQGASNYGYTF